A single sample gave rise to the 3 T cell receptor beta chains below, sequenced in a study of cytomegalovirus exposure and HLA in healthy donors. PCR employed 60 Vbeta and 13 Jbeta primers. Method: immunoSEQ multiplex PCR; TCRdb's copy keeps in-frame clones and lacks some. The sample shows some 150,000 clones, around 80% of them seen only once. Sample: PBMCs. All receptors derive from a woman aged 18-29 years in good health and CMV-seronegative.

V gene TRBV7-8 combines with J gene TRBJ1-1; D is undetermined. There are 15 residues in the CDR3. Germline lookup yields CDR1 SGHVS and CDR2 FQNEAQ. V dropped 4 bases and J dropped 0 bases, with 12 bases sitting between them. The CDR3 loop is CASSYLGRMNTEAFF. The CDR3, as DNA: TGTGCCAGCAGCTACTTGGGCAGGATGAACACTGAAGCTTTCTTT.

This clone is a singleton in its sample. V usage is TRBV5-1 and J usage is TRBJ2-7; 8 bases align to TRBD2. Germline V CDR1 and CDR2: SGHRS, YFSETQ. V shed 0 bases, J shed 2 bases, and the junction held 22 bases outside the gene matches. CDR3 size: 21 residues. The CDR3 here is CASSLVSPLSGTSGRTYEQYF. CDR3 nucleotide sequence: TGCGCCAGCAGCTTGGTCTCCCCCCTTAGCGGGACCTCAGGGCGTACCTACGAGCAGTACTTC. Together with reference TRBV5-1 and TRBJ2-7, the CDR3 gives the full variable domain: KAGVTQTPRYLIKTRGQQVTLSCSPISGHRSVSWYQQTPGQGLQFLFEYFSETQRNKGNFPGRFSGRQFSNSRSEMNVSTLELGDSALYLCASSLVSPLSGTSGRTYEQYFGPGTRLTVT.

The chain joins TRBV28 to TRBJ2-5; a weak D match, TRBD2 (7 bases). The assigned J gene may be wrong: the sequence end matches TRBJ2-7 better. Looked up from germline, CDR1 is MDHEN and CDR2 is SYDVKM. The CDR3 loop spans 15 amino acids. CDR3 DNA sequence: TGTGCCAGCGGAAAAGGGGGGGGCGCCTCCTACGAGCAGTACTTC. It yields the protein CASGKGGGASYEQYF.